The 18 T cell receptor beta chains in this list originate from one sample, sequenced in a study of post-analysis software for immune sequencing data. The study, taken as a whole, reports: Patients used about 5 TRBV segments, including TRBV5-6, TRBV5-1 and TRBV20-1, more often than controls.

TCR beta cDNA libraries included unique molecular identifiers. TCRdb re-called the PCR reads with MiXCR, one entry per CDR3 protein. The sample holds approximately 250,000 distinct CDR3 sequences, 35% to 40% seen once. The antigens for these receptors are not known. Sequences were obtained from blood. Receptors originate from a girl aged 5-17 years with multiple sclerosis.

This clonotype was seen a few times. V gene TRBV10-3 combines with J gene TRBJ1-3, with D unresolved. Germline V gene sequence: CDR1 ENHRY, CDR2 SYGVKD. V lost 2 bases to trimming and J lost 0 bases, with 5 bases between them. This CDR3 contains 14 residues. The chain's CDR3 is CAISEPGSGNTIYF. Written as DNA, the CDR3 is TGTGCCATCAGTGAGCCCGGCTCTGGAAACACCATATATTTT.

The genes are TRBV20-1 and TRBJ2-2; 10 bases match TRBD2. The junction had 6 bases not matched to a gene; V was cut back by 3 bases and J by 8 bases. Germline V gene sequence: CDR1 DFQATT, CDR2 SNEGSKA (reference sequence). This CDR3 has 14 amino acids. CDR3 nucleotide sequence: TGCAGTGCTAGGGGGGCTAGCGGGAGTGGGGAGCTGTTTTTT. Amino acids: CSARGASGSGELFF.

The sample holds many counts of this clonotype. The chain is built from TRBV20-1 and TRBJ2-1; the D gene is possibly TRBD1 (6 bases). Per the germline V gene, CDR1 is DFQATT and CDR2 is SNEGSKA (reference sequence). Trimming shortened V by 3 bases and J by 9 bases, and 15 bases separated the two germline ends. The CDR3 length is 13 residues. The CDR3 here is CSASFRGGGEQFF. CDR3 DNA: TGCAGTGCTAGTTTCAGGGGCGGAGGTGAGCAGTTCTTC.

The rearrangement joins TRBV4-2 to TRBJ1-1, with D uncertain. Germline loops: CDR1 LGHNA, CDR2 YNFKEQ. The V end lost 0 bases, the J end lost 4 bases, and 9 bases lay between the germline ends. The CDR3 is 14 residues long. The CDR3: CASSQDQGSTEAFF. In DNA form, the CDR3 reads TGTGCCAGCAGCCAAGATCAAGGGTCCACTGAAGCTTTCTTT.

Comment on this clonotype: A much larger clone sits a single nucleotide away, making a read error possible. The chain joins TRBV20-1 to TRBJ1-1, with no clear D. CDR3 length equals 13 residues. The germline V gene encodes CDR1 DFQATT and CDR2 SNEGSKA (reference sequence). The CDR3 protein is CSALLDRDTETFF. CDR3 in DNA: TGCAGTGCTCTCCTCGACCGGGATACTGAAACTTTCTTT.

This clonotype was detected a few times. The rearrangement joins TRBV20-1 to TRBJ2-6; D remains unclear. The CDR3 has 13 residues. V was pared by 1 base and J by 0 bases, with 1 base between. The germline V gene encodes CDR1 DFQATT and CDR2 SNEGSKA (reference sequence). CDR3 residues: CSARASGANVLTF. For the CDR3, the DNA is TGCAGTGCTAGAGCCTCTGGGGCCAACGTCCTGACTTTC.

This clonotype was counted at least ten times. V and J are TRBV20-1 and TRBJ2-3, with 7 nucleotides matching TRBD2. CDR1 and CDR2 from the germline V gene are DFQATT and SNEGSKA (reference sequence). J was trimmed by 8 bases and V by 2 bases; bases with no gene match: 16. The CDR3 runs 16 residues. The CDR3 is CSARLLPTGLVGTQYF. DNA for the CDR3: TGCAGTGCTAGACTCTTACCCACAGGACTAGTCGGTACGCAGTATTTT.

This clonotype was seen many times. V is TRBV15 and J is TRBJ1-1; no clear D gene. CDR3 size: 15 residues. V lost 0 bases and J 4 bases, leaving 12 bases between the germline ends. CDR1 is LNHNV, CDR2 YYDKDF, per germline (reference sequence). The CDR3 sequence: CATSRDRGSVTEAFF. The CDR3 DNA reads TGTGCCACCAGCAGAGATCGCGGGTCGGTCACTGAAGCTTTCTTT.

The chain employs TRBV6-5 and TRBJ2-3, with 7 bases lining up with TRBD1. Germline trimming cut 5 bases from V and 5 bases from J; bases unmatched to any gene: 4. This CDR3 is built from 13 residues. Germline V CDR1 and CDR2: MNHEY, SVGAGI. CDR3 nucleotide sequence: TGTGCCAGCAGTCTCGACAGGGAAGATACGCAGTATTTT. It translates to CASSLDREDTQYF.

The chain is built from TRBV5-1 and TRBJ2-3; 8 nucleotides align to TRBD1. The V segment lost 1 base and the J segment 4 bases; nucleotides outside the gene matches: 2. Germline V lookup: CDR1 SGHRS, CDR2 YFSETQ. CDR3 size: 14 residues. The CDR3 bases are TGCGCCAGCAGCTTGCGGACAGGGCCAGATACGCAGTATTTT. It translates to CASSLRTGPDTQYF.

The chain recombines TRBV10-2 with TRBJ2-1; a possible D gene is TRBD1 (6 bases). Germline loops: CDR1 WSHSY, CDR2 SAAADI. The CDR3 consists of 16 residues. V gave up 6 bases and J gave up 4 bases, with 19 bases separating them. The CDR3 loop is CASSPGQISGYNEQFF. Here the CDR3 DNA reads TGCGCCAGCAGCCCCGGACAGATCTCGGGGTACAATGAGCAGTTCTTC.

Many counts were recorded for this clonotype. This chain uses TRBV5-5 with TRBJ1-5; D is ambiguous. CDR3 size: 15 residues. Trimming removed 4 bases from V and 9 bases from J, with 20 bases in between. The V gene's germline CDR1 is SGHKS and CDR2 YYEKEE (reference sequence). CDR3 coding DNA: TGTGCCAGCAGCCGATTAGGTTTGGTGGGAAGGCCCCAGCATTTT. Amino acid sequence: CASSRLGLVGRPQHF.

A few counts support this clonotype. V and J are TRBV6-5 and TRBJ2-3; maybe TRBD2 (6 bases). V was shortened by 2 bases and J by 4 bases, with 16 bases between the two germline ends. The CDR3 sequence is 16 residues long. Germline CDR1 is MNHEY and CDR2 is SVGAGI. Written as DNA, the CDR3 is TGTGCCAGCAGTTACGATCTGGGCTGGGGGGCAGATACGCAGTATTTT. Translating it yields CASSYDLGWGADTQYF.

The chain uses TRBV29-1 and TRBJ1-2; D is ambiguous. V dropped 4 bases and J dropped 4 bases, with 19 bases sitting between them. Germline assignment: CDR1 SQVTM and CDR2 ANQGSEA. The CDR3 consists of 15 residues. DNA of the CDR3: TGCAGCGTTGGGTCTCCGACGCACCGGCCCTATGGCTACACCTTC. Translating it yields CSVGSPTHRPYGYTF.

This clonotype was seen ten or more times. This chain connects TRBV9 to TRBJ2-5, with TRBD2 identical over 13 bases. Germline values: CDR1 SGDLS, CDR2 YYNGEE. CDR3 length equals 16 residues. Germline trimming cut 3 bases from V and 5 bases from J; bases unmatched to any gene: 7. DNA of the CDR3: TGTGCCAGCAGCGCCGGGGGACTAGCGGGACTGGAGACCCAGTACTTC. Translation gives CASSAGGLAGLETQYF.

This clonotype was recorded only once. The chain combines TRBV12-3 or TRBV12-4 with TRBJ1-2, with a tentative D call TRBD1 (5 bases). V was cut by 6 bases and J by 5 bases, with 16 bases left in between. The CDR3 loop spans 14 amino acids. The CDR3 region has the DNA TGTGCCAGCAGCCTCCCGTCAGGGAGGTATGGCTACACCTTC. Translating gives CASSLPSGRYGYTF.

V gene TRBV20-1 combines with J gene TRBJ1-1; D not resolved. CDR3 length: 16 residues. Germline V gives CDR1 DFQATT, CDR2 SNEGSKA (reference sequence). Trimming removed 3 bases from V and 1 base from J, with 18 bases in between. The CDR3 DNA follows: TGCAGTGCTAGGGGTAGTATGTTTAAGGGGAACACTGAAGCTTTCTTT. Protein sequence: CSARGSMFKGNTEAFF.

The table lists this clonotype with many counts. This chain connects TRBV6-6 to TRBJ2-7; 11 nucleotides line up with TRBD2. The germline gives CDR1 MNHNY, CDR2 SVGAGI (reference sequence). Trimming took 6 bases from V and 0 from J; bases not matched to a gene: 4. The CDR3 has 15 amino acids. This CDR3 is CASRPGTSGSYEQYF. For the CDR3, the DNA is TGTGCCAGCAGACCCGGGACTAGCGGCTCCTACGAGCAGTACTTC.